This TCR beta chain was sequenced for a study of Graves' ophthalmopathy and Graves' hyperthyroidism (dated by TCRdb to between 2017 and 2018). At the level of the whole study: A patient counted as having stable hyperthyroidism if there was no progression to ophthalmopathy within 18 months of follow-up. TCR beta repertoire signatures were used to distinguish Graves' ophthalmopathy from Graves' hyperthyroidism and to predict progression to ophthalmopathy. In total, 135 blood samples were TCR-sequenced: some 43 ophthalmopathy, over 70 hyperthyroidism and some 17 hyperthyroidism-to-ophthalmopathy patients. To explore V-J signatures that separate ophthalmopathy from hyperthyroidism, a discovery set of about a hundred patients was enrolled, consisting of about 45 with ophthalmopathy and about 60 with stable hyperthyroidism. The independent validation cohort included 18 to 20 hyperthyroidism patients plus 17 patients who later progressed from hyperthyroidism to ophthalmopathy. In six or seven hyperthyroidism patients, the T-cell repertoires found in thyroid tissue were compared with those found in blood. After sampling, hyperthyroidism patients received methimazole starting at 30 mg daily, and ophthalmopathy patients received high-dose intravenous methylprednisolone. Study-wide findings and limitations: In validation, the model predicted ophthalmopathy progression with 70.59% sensitivity and around 72% specificity; some 13 predicted patients were CT-confirmed with GO in a median of approximately 6.5 months. Among expanded thyroid clonotypes with frequency above 0.001, most also showed up in blood, which suggests that blood repertoires may reflect the thyroid immune response. No statistical method was used to predetermine the sample size, and group allocation was not hidden from the investigators. In cross-validation, the 13-signature model distinguished ophthalmopathy from stable hyperthyroidism with less than 90% sensitivity and about 81% specificity, while in the test set the corresponding values were 80% and 75%.

CDR1 and CDR2 (MNHNS, SASEGT) derive from the germline V gene. The CDR3 has 14 amino acids, counting the end cysteine and phenylalanine. Solely the CDR3 DNA is kept, with 42 bases framed from the first base. The germline ends are 8 bases apart after V is trimmed by 1 base and J by 2 bases. Hyperthyroidism patients were newly diagnosed, with disease duration under 2 months, and aged 18 to 65 years. Anyone with other autoimmune diseases, uncontrolled infections, pregnancy or lactation was excluded from the study. Diagnosis was based on clinical symptoms, serum thyroxine, TRAb, thyroid ultrasound and orbital computed tomography. Total RNA was extracted using Trizol reagent, and RNA quality was checked on an Agilent 2100 Bioanalyzer. On this clonotype itself: Its cognate antigen has yet to be identified. No base quality values were provided; no much bigger clone lies one nucleotide off.

For repertoire sequencing, TCR beta CDR3 regions were amplified from RNA transcripts. The first round was an RT-PCR using HTBI primers with the Qiagen OneStep RT-PCR kit, and this first round was followed by a second-round multiplex PCR, then size selection and purification. Libraries were sequenced on an Illumina HiSeq2000 using paired-end 100 bp reads. In the source study's methods: SOAPnuke was used for read processing, and reads with adapters, uncalled bases, a mean Phred below 15, or no exact constant-primer or identifier match were discarded. High-quality paired reads were merged with COPE v1.2.5. Clonotypes were defined as unique nucleotide sequences and were aligned to IMGT TRB V, D and J references using MiTCR v1.1. Analysis was restricted to V-J combinations with a frequency above 0.0001, which covered roughly 99% of repertoires. For each V-J combination, a TCR clonal expansion and chaos score was defined as the ratio of F50 clonal expansion to chaos observed in the TCRdist matrix. Welch's t-statistics and random forest were used to narrow the features down to 13 V-J combinations, which were then fed into a naive Bayes classifier. The Morisita-Horn index was used to measure how similar the thyroid and blood repertoires were. TCRdb cleaned the public reads at Q25 with fastp, built clones with MiXCR and kept in-frame beta chains. Rows with one shared CDR3 protein collapse into an entry with the most common genes and DNA. The V and J calls shown here were made by TCRdb, not taken from the authors' results. The table for this sample lists roughly 1.1 million distinct CDR3 sequences; 36% of them were counted only once. The ten largest account for 8.5% to 14% of the sample.

This chain is built from TRBV6-1 and TRBJ2-5; a confident D gene designation cannot be given. The receptor was derived from an adult man with Graves' hyperthyroidism. The sequenced sample was peripheral blood or thyroid tissue (not recorded which). The sequenced DNA: TGTGCCAGCAGTGAAGACGGCAGACAAGAGACCCAGTACTTC. It codes for CASSEDGRQETQYF.